The following is a TCR beta chain sequence with its context. Its antigen is still unknown. This sample was taken from a study of post-analysis software for immune sequencing data. Unique-molecular-identifier-tagged TCR beta cDNA libraries were used. TCRdb passed the PCR reads through MiXCR, listing each CDR3 protein once. Here the sample spans around 180,000 distinct CDR3 sequences, roughly 30% being singletons. CDR3 length: 16 amino acids. Germline loops: CDR1 KGHSH, CDR2 LQKENI. V lost 0 bases to trimming and J lost 0 bases, with 6 bases between them. Study-wide findings and caveats: The study found significantly lower normalized Chao1 diversity in multiple sclerosis patients than in controls. Five TRBV segments, TRBV5-6, TRBV5-1 and TRBV20-1 among them, were found more frequent in patients than controls.

The genes are TRBV18 and TRBJ2-6, with D maybe TRBD2 (6 bases). This sequence was found in a girl between 5 and 17 years old with multiple sclerosis. The specimen sequenced was blood. The CDR3 loop is CASSPPGGSGANVLTF. CDR3 nucleotide sequence: TGTGCCAGCTCACCACCGGGGGGCTCTGGGGCCAACGTCCTGACTTTC.